This T cell receptor (beta chain) was obtained from a study of shared clonotypes between healthy human individuals. Study background: The study used three CD4 naive, three CD4 memory, two CD8 naive and one CD8 memory plate per donor.

Genomic DNA from each subset was divided evenly over several immunoSEQ plates. Libraries were prepared by immunoSEQ multiplex PCR; TCRdb keeps only in-frame clonotypes and omits some of them. The sample lists some 740,000 clones, roughly 92% seen once, with less than 25% in the top ten. CD45RO-negative, CCR7-positively selected cells formed the naive CD8 fraction, excluding terminally differentiated effector memory CD45RA+ cells. The germline CDR1 and CDR2 sequences are MNHEY and SMNVEV (reference sequence). This CDR3 is built from 15 residues. Trimming left V 4 bases short and J 1 base short, with 14 bases between.

Material: naive CD8+ T cells sorted from blood. This TCR was recovered from a man younger than 40 in good health. The rearrangement uses TRBV27 and TRBJ2-7; tentatively, D is TRBD1 (6 bases). CDR3 sequence (DNA): TGTGCCAGCAGTTCCGCCGCAGGGGAATCCTACGAGCAGTACTTC. This sequence encodes CASSSAAGESYEQYF.